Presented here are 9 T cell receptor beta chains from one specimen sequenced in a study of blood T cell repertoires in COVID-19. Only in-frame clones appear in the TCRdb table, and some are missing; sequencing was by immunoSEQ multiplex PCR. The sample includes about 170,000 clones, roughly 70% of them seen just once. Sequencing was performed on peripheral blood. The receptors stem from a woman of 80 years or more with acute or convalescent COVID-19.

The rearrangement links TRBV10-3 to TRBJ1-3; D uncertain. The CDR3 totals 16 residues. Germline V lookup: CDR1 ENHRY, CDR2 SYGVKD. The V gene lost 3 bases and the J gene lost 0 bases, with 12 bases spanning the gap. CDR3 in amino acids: CAISDYSGRSGNTIYF. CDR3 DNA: TGTGCCATCAGTGACTATTCAGGTCGCTCTGGAAACACCATATATTTT.

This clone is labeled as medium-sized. The DNA of the CDR3 is TGTGCCAGCAGCCACGAGCCGGGACTAGCGGCCGGGGAGCTGTTTTTT. It is translated as CASSHEPGLAAGELFF. The chain recombines TRBV27 with TRBJ2-2; TRBD2 aligns across 11 bases. After removal of 6 bases from V and 6 bases from J, the junction contained 9 bases not matched to a gene. CDR3 length: 16 residues. CDR1 is MNHEY, CDR2 SMNVEV, per germline (reference sequence).

The CDR3 DNA follows: TGTGCCAGCAGCCAAGGTCTCGCGGGAGGTCAAGAGACCCAGTACTTC. Translating gives CASSQGLAGGQETQYF. V is TRBV4-2 and J is TRBJ2-5, with 8 bases identical to TRBD2. The CDR3 has 16 residues. The J segment lost 2 bases and the V segment lost 1 base, leaving 6 bases of the junction unmatched. Germline loops: CDR1 LGHNA, CDR2 YNFKEQ.

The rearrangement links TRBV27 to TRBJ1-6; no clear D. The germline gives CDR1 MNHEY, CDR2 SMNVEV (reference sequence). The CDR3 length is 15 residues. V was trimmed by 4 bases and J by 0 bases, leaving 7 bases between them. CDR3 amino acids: CASSSRSSYNSPLHF. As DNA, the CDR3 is TGTGCCAGCAGTTCGAGGAGCTCCTATAATTCACCCCTCCACTTT.

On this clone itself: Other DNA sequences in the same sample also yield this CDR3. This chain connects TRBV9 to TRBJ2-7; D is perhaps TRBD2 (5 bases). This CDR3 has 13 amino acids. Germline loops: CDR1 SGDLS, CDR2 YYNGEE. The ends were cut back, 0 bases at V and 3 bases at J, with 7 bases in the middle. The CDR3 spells CASSVEGSYEQYF. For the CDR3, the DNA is TGTGCCAGCAGCGTAGAAGGGAGCTACGAGCAGTACTTC.

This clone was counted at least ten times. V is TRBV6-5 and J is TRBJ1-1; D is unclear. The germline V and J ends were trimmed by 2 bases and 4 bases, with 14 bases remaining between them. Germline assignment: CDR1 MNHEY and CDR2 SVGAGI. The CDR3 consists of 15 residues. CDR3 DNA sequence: TGTGCCAGCAGTTACGTTCCCTTCGGTGGCACTGAAGCTTTCTTT. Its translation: CASSYVPFGGTEAFF.

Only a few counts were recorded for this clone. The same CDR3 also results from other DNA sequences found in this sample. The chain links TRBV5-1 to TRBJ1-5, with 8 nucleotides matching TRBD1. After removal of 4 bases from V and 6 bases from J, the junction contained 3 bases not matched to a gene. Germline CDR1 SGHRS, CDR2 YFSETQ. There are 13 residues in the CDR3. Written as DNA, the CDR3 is TGCGCCAGCAGCCGGACAGGGAGTCAGCCCCAGCATTTT. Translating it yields CASSRTGSQPQHF.

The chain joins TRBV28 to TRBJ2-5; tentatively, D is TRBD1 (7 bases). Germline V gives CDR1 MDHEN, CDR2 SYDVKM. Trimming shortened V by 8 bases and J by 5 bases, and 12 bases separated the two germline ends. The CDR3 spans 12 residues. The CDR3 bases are TGTGCCAGCGGCGCAGGGGGGGAGACCCAGTACTTC. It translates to CASGAGGETQYF.

CDR3 bases: TGTGCCAGCAGTTTATCGGGCCCCTACAATGAGCAGTTCTTC. As protein: CASSLSGPYNEQFF. The chain joins TRBV27 to TRBJ2-1, with unresolved D. V was clipped by 0 bases and J by 2 bases, with 5 bases between them. The CDR3 loop spans 14 amino acids. CDR1 and CDR2 from the germline V gene are MNHEY and SMNVEV (reference sequence).